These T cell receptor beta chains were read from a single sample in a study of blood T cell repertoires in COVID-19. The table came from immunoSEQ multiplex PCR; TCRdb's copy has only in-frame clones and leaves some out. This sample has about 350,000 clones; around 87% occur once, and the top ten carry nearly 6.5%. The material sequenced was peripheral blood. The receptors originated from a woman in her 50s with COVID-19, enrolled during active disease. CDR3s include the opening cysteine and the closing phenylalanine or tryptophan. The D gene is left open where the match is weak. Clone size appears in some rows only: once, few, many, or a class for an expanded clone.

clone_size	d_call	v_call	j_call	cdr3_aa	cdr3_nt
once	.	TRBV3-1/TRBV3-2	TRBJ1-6	CASSQLPGSDSPLHF	TGTGCCAGCAGCCAACTGCCAGGGTCGGATTCACCCCTCCACTTT
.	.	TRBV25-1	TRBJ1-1	CASATGQGKGTEAFF	TGTGCCAGCGCTACTGGGCAGGGGAAAGGCACTGAAGCTTTCTTT
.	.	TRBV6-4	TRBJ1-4	CASSDPRQATNEKLFF	TGTGCCAGCAGTGACCCTAGACAGGCAACTAATGAAAAACTGTTTTTT
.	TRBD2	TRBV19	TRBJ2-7	CASSMTSGRPTSSYEQYF	TGTGCCAGTAGTATGACTAGCGGGCGACCGACCAGCTCCTACGAGCAGTACTTC
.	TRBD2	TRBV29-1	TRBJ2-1	CSVGPPSGQYNEQFF	TGCAGCGTTGGCCCTCCTAGCGGCCAATACAATGAGCAGTTCTTC
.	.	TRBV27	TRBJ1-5	CASSFSFDGGNQPQHF	TGTGCCAGCAGTTTCTCCTTCGACGGAGGAAATCAGCCCCAGCATTTT
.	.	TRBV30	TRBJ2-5	CACTVGGGYSETQYF	TGTGCCTGTACTGTGGGAGGAGGGTATTCGGAGACCCAGTACTTC
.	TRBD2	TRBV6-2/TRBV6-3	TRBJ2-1	CASSGNSGRGDNEQFF	TGTGCCAGCAGTGGGAATAGCGGGAGGGGGGACAATGAGCAGTTCTTC
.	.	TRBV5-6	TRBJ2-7	CASSLIRTLKAGQQYF	TGTGCCAGCAGCTTGATAAGAACTTTAAAGGCCGGACAACAGTACTTC
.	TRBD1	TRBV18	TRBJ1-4	CASSLLEQGAEKLFF	TGTGCCAGCTCACTTTTGGAACAGGGGGCGGAAAAACTGTTTTTT
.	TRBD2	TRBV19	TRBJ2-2	CASINSGRTLAGELFF	TGTGCCAGTATCAATAGCGGGAGAACTTTAGCCGGGGAGCTGTTTTTT
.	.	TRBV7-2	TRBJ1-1	CASSGRQNTEAFF	TGTGCCAGCAGCGGCCGACAGAACACTGAAGCTTTCTTT